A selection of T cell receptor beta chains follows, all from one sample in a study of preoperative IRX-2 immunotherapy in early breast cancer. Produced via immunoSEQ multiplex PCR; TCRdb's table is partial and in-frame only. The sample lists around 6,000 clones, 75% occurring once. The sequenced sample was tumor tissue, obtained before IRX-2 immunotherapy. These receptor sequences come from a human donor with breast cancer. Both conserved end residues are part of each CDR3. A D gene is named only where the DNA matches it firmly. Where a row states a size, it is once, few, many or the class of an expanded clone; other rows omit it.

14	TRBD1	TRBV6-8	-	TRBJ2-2	CATTGQGGTGELFF	TGTGCCACCACGGGACAGGGGGGGACCGGGGAGCTGTTTTTT
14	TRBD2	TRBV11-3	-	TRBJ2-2	CASSPLAGEGELFF	TGTGCCAGCAGCCCTCTAGCGGGGGAAGGGGAGCTGTTTTTT
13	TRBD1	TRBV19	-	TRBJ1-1	CASSPTGVTEAFF	TGTGCCAGTAGTCCTACAGGGGTCACTGAAGCTTTCTTT
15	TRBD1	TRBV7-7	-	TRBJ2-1	CASSRGQGFYNEQFF	TGTGCCAGCAGCAGGGGACAGGGGTTCTACAATGAGCAGTTCTTC
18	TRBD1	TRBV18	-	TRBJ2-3	CASSRDRSNPFSTDTQYF	TGTGCCAGCTCACGGGACAGATCTAATCCCTTTAGCACAGATACGCAGTATTTT
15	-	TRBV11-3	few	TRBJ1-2	CASSRPLGGNYGYTF	TGTGCCAGCAGCCGGCCATTGGGCGGGAACTATGGCTACACCTTC
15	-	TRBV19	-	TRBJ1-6	CASSMVSSYNSPLHF	TGTGCCAGTAGTATGGTCAGCTCCTATAATTCACCCCTCCACTTT
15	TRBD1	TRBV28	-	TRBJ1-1	CASSFWDREGTEAFF	TGTGCCAGCAGTTTTTGGGACAGGGAGGGAACTGAAGCTTTCTTT
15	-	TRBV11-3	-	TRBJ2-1	CASSLQGASYNEQFF	TGTGCCAGCAGCTTACAAGGAGCCTCCTACAATGAGCAGTTCTTC
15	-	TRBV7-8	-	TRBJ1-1	CASSLERLGNTEAFF	TGTGCCAGCAGCTTGGAAAGGCTGGGGAACACTGAAGCTTTCTTT
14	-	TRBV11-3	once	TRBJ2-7	CASSFGGLSYEQYF	TGTGCCAGCAGCTTTGGGGGACTCTCCTACGAGCAGTACTTC
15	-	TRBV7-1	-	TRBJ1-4	CASSFDRTTNEKLFF	TGTGCCAGCAGCTTCGACAGGACAACTAATGAAAAACTGTTTTTT
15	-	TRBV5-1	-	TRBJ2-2	CASSPTATNTGELFF	TGCGCCAGCAGCCCGACAGCGACGAACACCGGGGAGCTGTTTTTT
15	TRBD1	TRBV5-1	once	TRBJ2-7	CASSLTGGTSYEQYF	TGCGCCAGCAGCTTGACAGGGGGGACCTCCTACGAGCAGTACTTC
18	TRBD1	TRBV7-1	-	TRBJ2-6	CASSLPDRTYSGANVLTF	TGTGCCAGCAGCTTACCGGACAGGACTTACTCTGGGGCCAACGTCCTGACTTTC
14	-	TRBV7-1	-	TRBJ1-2	CASSLQFSDYGYTF	TGTGCCAGCAGCTTACAGTTTTCGGACTATGGCTACACCTTC
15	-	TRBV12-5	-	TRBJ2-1	CASTNPSGYDNEQFF	TGTGCCAGCACCAACCCCAGCGGGTACGACAATGAGCAGTTCTTC
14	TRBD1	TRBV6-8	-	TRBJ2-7	CAISGLDRSYEQYF	TGTGCCATCAGTGGGTTGGACAGGTCCTACGAGCAGTACTTC
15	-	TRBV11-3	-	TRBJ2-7	CASSPQSMGLDEQYF	TGTGCCAGCAGCCCCCAAAGTATGGGCCTGGACGAGCAGTACTTC
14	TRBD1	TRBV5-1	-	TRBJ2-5	CASSPGTGQETQYF	TGCGCCAGCAGCCCCGGGACAGGACAAGAGACCCAGTACTTC
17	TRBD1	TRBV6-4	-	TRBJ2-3	CASSEVRGQGRTDTQYF	TGTGCCAGCAGTGAAGTTCGGGGACAGGGACGCACAGATACGCAGTATTTT
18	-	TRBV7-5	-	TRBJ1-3	CASRSREPYRGPGNTIYF	TGTGCCAGCAGATCACGGGAGCCCTACAGGGGGCCTGGAAACACCATATATTTT
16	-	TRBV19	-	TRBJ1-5	CASSISGSYAGQPQHF	TGTGCCAGTAGTATTTCCGGGTCGTACGCGGGACAGCCCCAGCATTTT
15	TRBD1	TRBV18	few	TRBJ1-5	CASSPSGGSNQPQHF	TGTGCCAGCTCCCCGTCAGGGGGGAGCAATCAGCCCCAGCATTTT
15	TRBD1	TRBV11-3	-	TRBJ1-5	CASSLGPRGDQPQHF	TGTGCCAGCAGCTTAGGGCCCAGGGGGGATCAGCCCCAGCATTTT
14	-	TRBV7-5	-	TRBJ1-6	CASSQGWHRSPLHF	TGTGCCAGCAGCCAAGGGTGGCATCGGTCACCCCTCCACTTT
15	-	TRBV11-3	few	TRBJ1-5	CASSLGEGYNQPQHF	TGTGCCAGCAGCTTAGGTGAAGGGTACAATCAGCCCCAGCATTTT
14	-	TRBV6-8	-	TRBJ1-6	CASRQGPYNSPLHF	TGTGCCAGCAGACAGGGCCCATATAATTCACCCCTCCACTTT
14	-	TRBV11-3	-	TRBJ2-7	CASSLDRGRYEQYF	TGTGCCAGCAGCTTAGATAGGGGCCGGTACGAGCAGTACTTC
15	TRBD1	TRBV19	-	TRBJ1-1	CASSITGQGNTEAFF	TGTGCCAGTAGTATTACGGGACAGGGGAACACTGAAGCTTTCTTT
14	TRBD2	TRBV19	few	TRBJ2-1	CASSTGGVYNEQFF	TGTGCCAGTAGTACTGGGGGGGTTTACAATGAGCAGTTCTTC
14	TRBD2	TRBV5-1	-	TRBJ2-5	CAVAGGPGQETQYF	TGCGCCGTAGCGGGGGGGCCGGGTCAAGAGACCCAGTACTTC
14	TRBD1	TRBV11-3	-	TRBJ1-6	CASTSDRGNSPLHF	TGTGCCAGCACCTCGGACAGGGGTAATTCACCCCTCCACTTT
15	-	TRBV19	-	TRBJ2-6	CASRRMDSGANVLTF	TGTGCCAGTAGACGCATGGACTCTGGGGCCAACGTCCTGACTTTC
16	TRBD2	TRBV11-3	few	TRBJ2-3	CASSLGQSGDRDTQYF	TGTGCCAGCAGCTTAGGTCAAAGCGGGGATAGAGATACGCAGTATTTT
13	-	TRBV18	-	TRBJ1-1	CASSPSGSTEAFF	TGTGCCAGCTCACCCTCAGGGAGCACTGAAGCTTTCTTT
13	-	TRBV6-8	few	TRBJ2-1	CASTKHIGNEQFF	TGTGCCAGCACGAAACACATAGGCAATGAGCAGTTCTTC
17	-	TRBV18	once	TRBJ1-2	CASSPSSGDLGNGGYTF	TGTGCCAGCTCACCGTCCTCAGGGGACCTCGGTAATGGTGGCTACACCTTC
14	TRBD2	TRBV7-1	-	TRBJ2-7	CASSLLGGTYEQYF	TGTGCCAGCAGCTTACTGGGAGGGACCTACGAGCAGTACTTC
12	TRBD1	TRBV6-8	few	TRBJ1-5	CASSDRAQPQHF	TGTGCCAGCAGTGACAGGGCTCAGCCCCAGCATTTT
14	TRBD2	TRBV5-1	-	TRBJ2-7	CASSLGLAGREQYF	TGCGCCAGCAGCTTGGGACTAGCGGGGCGCGAGCAGTACTTC
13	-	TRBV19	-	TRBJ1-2	CASSRAPPYGYTF	TGTGCCAGTAGTCGGGCACCCCCCTATGGCTACACCTTC
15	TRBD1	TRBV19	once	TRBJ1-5	CASSITGVTSQPQHF	TGTGCCAGTAGTATTACAGGGGTGACCAGTCAGCCCCAGCATTTT
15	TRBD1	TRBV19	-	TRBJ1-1	CASRESQGGNTEAFF	TGTGCCAGTAGAGAATCCCAGGGGGGGAACACTGAAGCTTTCTTT
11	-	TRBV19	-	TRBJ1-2	CASSIGHGYTF	TGTGCCAGTAGTATCGGACACGGCTACACCTTC
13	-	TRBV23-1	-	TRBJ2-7	CASSLRLPEEQYF	TGCGCCAGCAGCTTGCGCCTCCCTGAAGAGCAGTACTTC
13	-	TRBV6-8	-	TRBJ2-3	CASSLPGTDTQYF	TGTGCCAGCAGTCTTCCAGGCACAGATACGCAGTATTTT
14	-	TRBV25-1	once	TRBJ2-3	CASSDVGGRDTQYF	TGTGCCAGCAGTGATGTTGGGGGTCGGGATACGCAGTATTTT
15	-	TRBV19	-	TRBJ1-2	CASSIDSRPQYGYTF	TGTGCCAGTAGTATAGATTCCAGGCCCCAATATGGCTACACCTTC
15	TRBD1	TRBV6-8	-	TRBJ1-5	CASSRQGTSNQPQHF	TGTGCCAGCAGTCGACAGGGGACTAGCAATCAGCCCCAGCATTTT
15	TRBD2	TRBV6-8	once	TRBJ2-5	CAISSTSGGSETQYF	TGTGCCATCAGTTCGACTAGCGGGGGAAGCGAGACCCAGTACTTC
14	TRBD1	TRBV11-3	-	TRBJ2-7	CASSLGTGGNEQYF	TGTGCCAGCAGCTTAGGGACAGGGGGGAACGAGCAGTACTTC
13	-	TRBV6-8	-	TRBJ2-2	CASSRLGYGELFF	TGTGCCAGCAGCCGACTAGGGTACGGGGAGCTGTTTTTT
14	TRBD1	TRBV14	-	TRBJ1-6	CASNNRGYNSPLHF	TGTGCCAGCAACAACAGGGGTTATAATTCACCCCTCCACTTT
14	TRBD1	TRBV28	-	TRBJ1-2	CANSETGVWYGYTF	TGTGCCAACAGTGAGACAGGGGTTTGGTATGGCTACACCTTC
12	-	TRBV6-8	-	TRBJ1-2	CASSLRDYGYTF	TGTGCCAGCAGCCTTCGGGACTATGGCTACACCTTC
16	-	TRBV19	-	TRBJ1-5	CASKGGKVSGNQPQHF	TGTGCCAGTAAGGGGGGGAAGGTTTCTGGCAATCAGCCCCAGCATTTT